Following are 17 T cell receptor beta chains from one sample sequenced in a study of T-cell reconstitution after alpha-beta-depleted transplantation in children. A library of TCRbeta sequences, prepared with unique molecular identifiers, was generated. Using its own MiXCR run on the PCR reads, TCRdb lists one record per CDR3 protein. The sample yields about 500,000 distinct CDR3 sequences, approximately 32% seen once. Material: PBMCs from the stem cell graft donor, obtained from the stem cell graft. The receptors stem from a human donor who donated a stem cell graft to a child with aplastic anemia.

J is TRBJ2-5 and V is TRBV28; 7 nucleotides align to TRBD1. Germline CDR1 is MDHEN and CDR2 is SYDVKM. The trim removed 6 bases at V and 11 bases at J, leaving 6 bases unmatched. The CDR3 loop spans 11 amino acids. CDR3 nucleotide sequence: TGTGCCAGCAGAGTGACGGGACAGCAGTACTTC. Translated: CASRVTGQQYF. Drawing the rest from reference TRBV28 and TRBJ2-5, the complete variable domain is DVKVTQSSRYLVKRTGEKVFLECVQDMDHENMFWYRQDPGLGLRLIYFSYDVKMKEKGDIPEGYSVSREKKERFSLILESASTNQTSMYLCASRVTGQQYFGPGTRLLVL.

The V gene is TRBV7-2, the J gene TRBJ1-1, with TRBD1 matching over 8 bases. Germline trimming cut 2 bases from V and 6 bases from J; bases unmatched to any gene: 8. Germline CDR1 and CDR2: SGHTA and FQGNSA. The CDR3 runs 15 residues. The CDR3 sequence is CASSLRQGLGSEAFF. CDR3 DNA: TGTGCCAGCAGCTTACGACAGGGGTTGGGGTCTGAAGCTTTCTTT.

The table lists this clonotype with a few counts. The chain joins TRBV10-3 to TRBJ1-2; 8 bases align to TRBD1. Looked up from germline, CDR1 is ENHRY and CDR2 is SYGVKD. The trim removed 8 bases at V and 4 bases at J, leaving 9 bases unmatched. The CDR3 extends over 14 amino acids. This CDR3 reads CAIWPGGLVYGYTF. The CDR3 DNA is TGTGCCATCTGGCCAGGGGGCCTAGTCTATGGCTACACCTTC.

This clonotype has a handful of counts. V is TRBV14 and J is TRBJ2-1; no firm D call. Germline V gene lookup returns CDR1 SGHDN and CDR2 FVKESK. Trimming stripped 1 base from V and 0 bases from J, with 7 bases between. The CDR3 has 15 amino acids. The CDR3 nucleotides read TGTGCCAGCAGCCAAGCACCAAACTCCTACAATGAGCAGTTCTTC. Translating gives CASSQAPNSYNEQFF.

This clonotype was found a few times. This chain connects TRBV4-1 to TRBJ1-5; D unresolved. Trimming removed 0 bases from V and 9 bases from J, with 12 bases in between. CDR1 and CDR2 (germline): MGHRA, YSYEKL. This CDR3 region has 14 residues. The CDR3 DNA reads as TGCGCCAGCAGCCAAGACACGGCGGGTTGGCCCCAGCATTTT. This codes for CASSQDTAGWPQHF.

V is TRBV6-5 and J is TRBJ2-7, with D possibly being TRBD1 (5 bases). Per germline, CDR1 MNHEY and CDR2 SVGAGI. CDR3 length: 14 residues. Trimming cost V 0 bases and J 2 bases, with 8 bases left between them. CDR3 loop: CASSYSQGPYEQYF. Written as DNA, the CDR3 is TGTGCCAGCAGTTACTCGCAGGGCCCCTACGAGCAGTACTTC.

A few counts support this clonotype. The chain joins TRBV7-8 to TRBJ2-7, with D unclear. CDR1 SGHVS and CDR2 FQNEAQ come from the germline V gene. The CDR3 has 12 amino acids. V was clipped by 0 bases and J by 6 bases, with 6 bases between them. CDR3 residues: CASSLAIAEQYV. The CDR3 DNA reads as TGTGCCAGCAGCTTAGCTATCGCCGAGCAGTACGTC.

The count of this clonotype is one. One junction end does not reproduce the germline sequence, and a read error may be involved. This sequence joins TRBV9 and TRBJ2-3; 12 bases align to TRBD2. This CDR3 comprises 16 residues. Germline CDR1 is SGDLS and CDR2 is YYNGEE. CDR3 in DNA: TGTGCCAGCAGCGGCGGGACTAGCGGGCTGACAGATACGCACTATTTT. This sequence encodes CASSGGTSGLTDTHYF.

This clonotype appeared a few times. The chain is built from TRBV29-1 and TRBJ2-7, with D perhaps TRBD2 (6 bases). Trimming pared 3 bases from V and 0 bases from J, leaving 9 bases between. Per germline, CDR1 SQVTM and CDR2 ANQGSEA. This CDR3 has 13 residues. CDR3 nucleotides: TGCAGCGTTGATGGGACTGCCTCCTACGAGCAGTACTTC. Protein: CSVDGTASYEQYF.

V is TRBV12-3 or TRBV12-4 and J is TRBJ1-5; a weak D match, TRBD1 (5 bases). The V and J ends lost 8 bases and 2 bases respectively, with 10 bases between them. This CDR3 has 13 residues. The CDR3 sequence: CASHRGGNQPQHF. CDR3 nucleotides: TGTGCCAGCCACCGGGGGGGCAATCAGCCCCAGCATTTT.

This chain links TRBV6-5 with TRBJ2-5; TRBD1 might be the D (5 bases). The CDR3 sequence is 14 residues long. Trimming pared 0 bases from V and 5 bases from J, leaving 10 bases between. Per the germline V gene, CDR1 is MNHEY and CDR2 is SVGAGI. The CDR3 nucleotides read TGTGCCAGCAGTTACTCTGCAGGGCGGGAGACCCAGTACTTC. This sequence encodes CASSYSAGRETQYF.

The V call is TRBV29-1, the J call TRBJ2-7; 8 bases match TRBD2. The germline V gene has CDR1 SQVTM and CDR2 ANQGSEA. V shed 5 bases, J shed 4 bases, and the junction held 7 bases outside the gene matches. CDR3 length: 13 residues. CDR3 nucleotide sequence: TGCAGCGTTCGACTAGCGAATCTTTACGAGCAGTACTTC. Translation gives CSVRLANLYEQYF.

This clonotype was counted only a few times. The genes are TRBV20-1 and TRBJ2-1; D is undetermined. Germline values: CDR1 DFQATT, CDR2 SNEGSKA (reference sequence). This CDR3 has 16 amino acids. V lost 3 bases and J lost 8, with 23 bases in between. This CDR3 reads CSASPDLRSQYDEQFF. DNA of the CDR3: TGCAGTGCTAGCCCTGACCTTAGGAGTCAGTATGATGAGCAGTTCTTC.

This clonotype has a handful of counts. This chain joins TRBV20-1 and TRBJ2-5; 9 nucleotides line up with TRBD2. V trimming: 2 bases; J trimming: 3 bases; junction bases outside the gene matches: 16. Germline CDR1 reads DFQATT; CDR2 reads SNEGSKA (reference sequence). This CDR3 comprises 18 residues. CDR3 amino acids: CSARLPSGLAGIKETQYF. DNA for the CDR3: TGCAGTGCTAGACTCCCTTCCGGGCTAGCGGGGATAAAAGAGACCCAGTACTTC.

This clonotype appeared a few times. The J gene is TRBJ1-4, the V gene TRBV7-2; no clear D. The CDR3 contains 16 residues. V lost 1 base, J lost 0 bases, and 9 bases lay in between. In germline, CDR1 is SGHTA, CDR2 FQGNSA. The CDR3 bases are TGTGCCAGCAGCTTAGAGTACAGTGCAACTAATGAAAAACTGTTTTTT. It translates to CASSLEYSATNEKLFF.

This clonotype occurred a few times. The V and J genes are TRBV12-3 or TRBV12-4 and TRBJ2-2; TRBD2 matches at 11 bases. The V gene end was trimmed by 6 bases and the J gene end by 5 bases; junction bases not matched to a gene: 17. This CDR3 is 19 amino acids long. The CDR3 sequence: CASSPVLRSGRAGTGELFF. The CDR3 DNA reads TGTGCCAGCAGCCCCGTTTTGCGTAGCGGGAGGGCCGGGACCGGGGAGCTGTTTTTT.

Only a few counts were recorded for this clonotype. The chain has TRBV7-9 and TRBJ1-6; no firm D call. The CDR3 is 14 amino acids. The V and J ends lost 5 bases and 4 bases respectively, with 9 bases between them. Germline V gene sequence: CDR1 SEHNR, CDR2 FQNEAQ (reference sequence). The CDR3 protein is CASSLEQYNSPLHF. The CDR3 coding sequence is TGTGCCAGCAGCCTGGAACAGTATAATTCACCCCTCCACTTT.